Below are 16 T cell receptor beta chains sequenced from a single sample in a study of OX40 agonist ivuxolimab in advanced cancers. Libraries were constructed by the immunoSEQ multiplex PCR assay. TCRdb limited this immuneACCESS table to in-frame rearrangements with V and J called. A share of clones is missing; checked studies link under half to unresolved V genes, and the rest is unexplained. For this sample there are more than 80,000 clones; roughly nine tenths appear just once. The top ten clones comprise less than 0.4% of the sample. Sample: CD4+ or CD8+ T cells sorted from blood, taken in a trial of the OX40 agonist ivuxolimab. The receptors were gathered from an adult with an advanced solid tumor such as melanoma, head and neck, liver or kidney cancer.

V gene TRBV7-9 combines with J gene TRBJ2-5, with 7 bases fitting TRBD2. The CDR3 has 15 amino acids. The V gene's germline CDR1 is SEHNR and CDR2 FQNEAQ (reference sequence). Germline trimming cut 2 bases from V and 5 bases from J; bases unmatched to any gene: 8. In nucleotides, the CDR3 is TGTGCCAGCAGCTTATCTGGGCTAGCGGAGGAGACCCAGTACTTC. It translates to CASSLSGLAEETQYF. Using reference TRBV7-9 and TRBJ2-5 for the parts outside the CDR3, the full variable domain is DTGVSQNPRHKITKRGQNVTFRCDPISEHNRLYWYRQTLGQGPEFLTYFQNEAQLEKSRLLSDRFSAERPKGSFSTLEIQRTEQGDSAMYLCASSLSGLAEETQYFGPGTRLLVL.

The genes are TRBV5-1 and TRBJ2-3; 13 bases align to TRBD2. After removal of 4 bases from V and 4 bases from J, the junction contained 3 bases not matched to a gene. The CDR3 has 15 residues. Germline CDR1 SGHRS, CDR2 YFSETQ. CDR3 in amino acids: CASSITSGRADTQYF. CDR3 DNA: TGCGCCAGCAGCATTACTAGCGGGAGGGCAGATACGCAGTATTTT.

The chain is built from TRBV7-8 and TRBJ2-1; 10 bases are shared with TRBD2. The V gene's germline CDR1 is SGHVS and CDR2 FQNEAQ. This CDR3 spans 14 amino acids. Trimming took 3 bases from V and 7 from J; bases not matched to a gene: 3. The CDR3 nucleotides are TGTGCCAGCAGCTTTAGCGGGAGGAGGAATGAGCAGTTCTTC. The encoded protein is CASSFSGRRNEQFF.

This clone came up a few times. This chain uses TRBV4-2 with TRBJ2-5, with D possibly TRBD2 on 7 matching bases. This CDR3 has 14 residues. Germline loops: CDR1 LGHNA, CDR2 YNFKEQ. The V and J ends lost 5 bases and 2 bases respectively, with 12 bases between them. CDR3 protein: CASSTQGGQETQYF. In DNA, the CDR3 is TGTGCCAGCAGCACACAGGGAGGGCAAGAGACCCAGTACTTC.

This chain connects TRBV5-4 to TRBJ2-7; 9 bases are shared with TRBD2. The CDR3 loop spans 13 amino acids. From germline, CDR1 is SGHNT and CDR2 YYREEE (reference sequence). Losses at the gene ends were 5 bases for V and 6 bases for J; bases not matched to a gene: 6. CDR3 DNA: TGTGCCAGCAGACAAACTAGCGGGTCCGAGCAGTACTTC. It translates to CASRQTSGSEQYF.

This chain links TRBV7-2 with TRBJ2-2; no reliable D call. The germline V and J ends were trimmed by 8 bases and 8 bases, with 12 bases remaining between them. The CDR3 is made up of 12 amino acids. Per germline, CDR1 SGHTA and CDR2 FQGNSA. CDR3 in amino acids: CASGLEVGELFF. CDR3 bases: TGTGCCAGCGGTCTCGAGGTGGGGGAGCTGTTTTTT.

In this sample, this clone turned up once. V is TRBV28 and J is TRBJ1-1, with 7 bases identical to TRBD1. The CDR3 spans 15 residues. Trimming removed 7 bases from V and 1 base from J; junction bases left unmatched: 9. CDR1 is MDHEN and CDR2 is SYDVKM in the germline V gene. The CDR3 coding sequence is TGTGCCAGCACTTCCTACAGGGGTCAGAACACTGAAGCTTTCTTT. It is translated as CASTSYRGQNTEAFF. Based on the CDR3 plus reference TRBV28 and TRBJ1-1, the full variable domain is DVKVTQSSRYLVKRTGEKVFLECVQDMDHENMFWYRQDPGLGLRLIYFSYDVKMKEKGDIPEGYSVSREKKERFSLILESASTNQTSMYLCASTSYRGQNTEAFFGQGTRLTVV.

This clone has only one observation. The chain joins TRBV7-2 to TRBJ2-1; a possible D gene is TRBD2 (5 bases). CDR1 SGHTA and CDR2 FQGNSA come from the germline V gene. With 2 bases removed from V and 0 bases from J, the gap between germline ends came to 14 bases. CDR3 length: 17 amino acids. CDR3 amino acids: CASSLRERTYSYNEQFF. The CDR3 DNA is TGTGCCAGCAGCTTAAGAGAACGGACTTACTCCTACAATGAGCAGTTCTTC.

Concerning this clone itself: The junction departs from the called germline gene at one end, perhaps through a read error. The chain is built from TRBV6-1 and TRBJ2-7; 10 bases align to TRBD1. This CDR3 is built from 15 residues. Germline V lookup: CDR1 MNHNS, CDR2 SASEGT. Written as DNA, the CDR3 is TGTGCCAGCAACGACAGGGGGCTGGGTATTTACGTGCAGTACTTC. It is translated as CASNDRGLGIYVQYF.

In this sample, this clone turned up once. The rearrangement links TRBV30 to TRBJ2-7, with 10 bases lining up with TRBD2. With 2 bases clipped from V and 7 bases from J, the junction kept 5 bases outside the gene matches. The germline V gene encodes CDR1 GTSNPN and CDR2 SVGIG (reference sequence). The CDR3 is 13 amino acids. The CDR3 loop is CAWSSGRAREQYF. Here the CDR3 DNA reads TGTGCCTGGAGTAGCGGGAGGGCCAGGGAGCAGTACTTC.

The CDR3 DNA sequence: TGTGCCAGCAGCTTTAAAATAAACACTGAAGCTTTCTTT. Amino acid sequence: CASSFKINTEAFF. This chain uses TRBV7-3 with TRBJ1-1; D call uncertain. The CDR3 spans 13 residues. Looked up from germline, CDR1 is SGHTA and CDR2 is FQGTGA. Deletions cut 3 bases from V and 2 bases from J, with 7 bases between.

V gene TRBV7-9 combines with J gene TRBJ2-1, with D possibly being TRBD2 (6 bases). Looked up from germline, CDR1 is SEHNR and CDR2 is FQNEAQ (reference sequence). The CDR3 is 15 amino acids. The V end lost 5 bases, the J end lost 14 bases, and 25 bases lay between the germline ends. CDR3 loop: CASSPRELAGYRKFF. The CDR3 DNA sequence: TGTGCCAGCAGCCCACGAGAACTGGCGGGATACCGCAAGTTCTTC.

The rearrangement joins TRBV6-1 to TRBJ1-5; possible D gene TRBD1, 5 bases. The germline CDR1 and CDR2 sequences are MNHNS and SASEGT. This CDR3 contains 14 residues. V dropped 2 bases and J dropped 7 bases, with 12 bases sitting between them. Written as DNA, the CDR3 is TGTGCCAGCAGTGAACAGGCTTGGGGCCAGCCCCAGCATTTT. This sequence encodes CASSEQAWGQPQHF.

The chain couples TRBV5-5 to TRBJ1-5, with D possibly being TRBD1 (6 bases). The V end lost 5 bases, the J end lost 0 bases, and 21 bases lay between the germline ends. The CDR3 is 18 residues long. Looked up from germline, CDR1 is SGHKS and CDR2 is YYEKEE (reference sequence). In DNA form, the CDR3 reads TGTGCCAGCAGTGAGGGCAGGGCCCAGGGGAATAGCAATCAGCCCCAGCATTTT. Its translation: CASSEGRAQGNSNQPQHF.

About this clone itself: Additional DNA sequences in this sample encode the identical CDR3. V usage is TRBV28 and J usage is TRBJ1-3; D possibly corresponds to TRBD1 (5 bases). V lost 5 bases and J lost 0, with 11 bases in between. Germline CDR1 MDHEN, CDR2 SYDVKM. CDR3 size: 15 residues. The CDR3: CASSLTGTSGNTIYF. CDR3 coding DNA: TGTGCCAGCAGTCTAACAGGCACCTCTGGAAACACCATATATTTT.

Here the CDR3 DNA reads TGCGCCAGCAGCCAAGCCAGGTTGGAGACCCAGTACTTC. Protein: CASSQARLETQYF. The gene calls are TRBV4-3 and TRBJ2-5, with no clear D. V was pared by 1 base and J by 5 bases, with 8 bases between. Germline V gene data show CDR1 as LGHNA and CDR2 as YSLEER. This CDR3 has 13 residues.